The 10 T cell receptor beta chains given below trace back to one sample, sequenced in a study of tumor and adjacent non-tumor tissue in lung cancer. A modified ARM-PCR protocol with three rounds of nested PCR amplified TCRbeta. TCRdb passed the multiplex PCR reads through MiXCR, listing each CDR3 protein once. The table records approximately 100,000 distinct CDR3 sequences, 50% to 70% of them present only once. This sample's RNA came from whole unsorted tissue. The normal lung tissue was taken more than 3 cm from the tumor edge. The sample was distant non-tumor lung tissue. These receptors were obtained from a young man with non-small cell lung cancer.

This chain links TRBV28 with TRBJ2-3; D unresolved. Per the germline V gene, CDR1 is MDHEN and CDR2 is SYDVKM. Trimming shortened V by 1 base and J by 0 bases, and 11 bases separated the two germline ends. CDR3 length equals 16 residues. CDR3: CASSLYYAPSTDTQYF. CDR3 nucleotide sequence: TGTGCCAGCAGTTTATATTATGCTCCTAGCACAGATACGCAGTATTTT.

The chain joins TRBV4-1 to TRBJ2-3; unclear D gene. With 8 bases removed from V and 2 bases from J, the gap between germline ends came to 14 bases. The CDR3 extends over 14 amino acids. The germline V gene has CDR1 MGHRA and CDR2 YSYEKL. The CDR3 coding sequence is TGCGCCAGCGCTCGACATGGTCTCACAGATACGCAGTATTTT. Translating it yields CASARHGLTDTQYF.

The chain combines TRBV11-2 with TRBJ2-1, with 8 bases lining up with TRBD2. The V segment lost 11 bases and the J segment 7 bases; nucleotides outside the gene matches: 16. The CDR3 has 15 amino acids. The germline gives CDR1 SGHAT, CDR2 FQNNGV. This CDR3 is CACRFSSGSVNEQFF. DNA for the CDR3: TGTGCCTGCCGCTTCTCCAGCGGGAGTGTGAATGAGCAGTTCTTC.

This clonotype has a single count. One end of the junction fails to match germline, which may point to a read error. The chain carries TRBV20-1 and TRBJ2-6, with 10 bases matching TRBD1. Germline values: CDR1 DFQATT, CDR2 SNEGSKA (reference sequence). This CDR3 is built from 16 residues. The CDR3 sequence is CGALTGGDSGANVLTF. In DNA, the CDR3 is TGCGGTGCCCTGACAGGGGGCGACTCTGGGGCCAATGTCCTGACTTTC.

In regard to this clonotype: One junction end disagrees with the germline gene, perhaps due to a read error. CDR3 residues: CSAGLDRVNYGYTF. CDR3 nucleotide sequence: TGCAGTGCTGGCTTAGACAGGGTAAACTATGGCTACACATTC. The chain links TRBV20-1 to TRBJ1-2; 7 bases are a match to TRBD1. Germline V CDR1 and CDR2: DFQATT, SNEGSKA (reference sequence). This CDR3 contains 14 residues.

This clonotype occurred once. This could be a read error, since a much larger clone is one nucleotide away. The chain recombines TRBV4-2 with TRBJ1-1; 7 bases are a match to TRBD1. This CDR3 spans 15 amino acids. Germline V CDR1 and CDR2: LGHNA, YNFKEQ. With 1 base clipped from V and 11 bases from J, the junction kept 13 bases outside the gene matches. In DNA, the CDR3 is TGTGCCAGCAGCCAAGGTACTGGGAGGGGGCTAAGGGCTTTCTTT. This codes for CASSQGTGRGLRAFF.

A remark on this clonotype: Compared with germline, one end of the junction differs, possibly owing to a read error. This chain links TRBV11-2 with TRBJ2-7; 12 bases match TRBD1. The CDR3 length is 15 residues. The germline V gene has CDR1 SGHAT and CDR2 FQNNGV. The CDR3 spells CASSLIGTGGGEQCF. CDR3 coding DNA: TGTGCCAGCAGCTTAATCGGGACAGGGGGCGGCGAGCAGTGCTTT.

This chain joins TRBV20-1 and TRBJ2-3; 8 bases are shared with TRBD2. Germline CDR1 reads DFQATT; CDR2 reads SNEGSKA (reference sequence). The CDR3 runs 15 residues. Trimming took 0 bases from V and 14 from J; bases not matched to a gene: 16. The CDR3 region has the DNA TGCAGTGCTAGAGATACGGGGGGGCTTGCAGATGCGCTGTATTTT. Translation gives CSARDTGGLADALYF.

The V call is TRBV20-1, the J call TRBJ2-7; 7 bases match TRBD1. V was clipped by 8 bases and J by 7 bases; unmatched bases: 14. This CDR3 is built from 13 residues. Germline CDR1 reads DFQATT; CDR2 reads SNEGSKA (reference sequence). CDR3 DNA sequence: TGCAGTATCCAGGGGGAAGAGGGTTGGGAGCAGTACTTC. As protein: CSIQGEEGWEQYF.

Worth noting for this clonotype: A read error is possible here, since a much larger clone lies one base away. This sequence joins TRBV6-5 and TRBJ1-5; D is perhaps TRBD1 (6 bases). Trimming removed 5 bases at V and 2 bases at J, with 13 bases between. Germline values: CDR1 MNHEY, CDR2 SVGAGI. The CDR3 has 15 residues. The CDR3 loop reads CASSPPRGCNQPQHF. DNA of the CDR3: TGTGCCAGCAGTCCGCCGAGGGGGTGCAATCAGCCCCAGCATTTT.